The table lists the clone carrying this TCR beta chain with many counts. The antigen remains unidentified. The data were obtained in a study of T cell repertoires in cytomegalovirus infection. About the study: Shared public TCR beta signatures pointed to both CMV infection and a matching HLA type. General study results and limits: Totalled public TCR beta family frequency picked out people who carried CMV plus the relevant HLA.

V gave up 0 bases and J gave up 8 bases, with 11 bases separating them. This CDR3 comprises 14 residues. The germline V gene encodes CDR1 MNHEY and CDR2 SVGAGI. In TCRdb, the reads were re-called with MiXCR into one record per CDR3 protein. The table lists hundreds of thousands of distinct CDR3 sequences, about 11% of them singletons. This clonotype originated in a human donor in good health (CMV status not recorded). Some clones in this sample may be carry-over from other donors' samples. The chain employs TRBV6-5 and TRBJ1-5; D is uncertain. Sequenced sample: PBMCs. CDR3 sequence: CASSYSRASEPQHF. The CDR3 region has the DNA TGTGCCAGCAGTTACTCGAGGGCTAGCGAGCCCCAGCATTTT.